What follows is one T cell receptor beta chain and its context. V lost 7 bases to trimming and J lost 0 bases, with 13 bases between them. The CDR3 contains 15 residues. The germline gives CDR1 SEHNR, CDR2 FQNEAQ (reference sequence). This entry belongs to a study of T cell changes during pregnancy in multiple sclerosis. The assay was immunoSEQ multiplex PCR, and TCRdb's table has in-frame clones only and misses some. The data show around 40,000 clones, with 90% seen just once and around 0.47% held by the top ten. The V call is TRBV7-9, the J call TRBJ1-3; D remains ambiguous. The sample here was CD4+ T cells from peripheral blood mononuclear cells, taken in the first trimester of pregnancy. The TCR originated in a female donor in good health, enrolled as a control in a pregnancy study. The CDR3 is CASTSTESSGNTIYF. CDR3 bases: TGTGCCAGCACCTCCACAGAGAGCTCTGGAAACACCATATATTTT.